These T cell receptor beta chains were read from a single sample in a study of CD8 T cells in Susac syndrome. A single record per CDR3 protein comes from TCRdb applying MiXCR to the immunoSEQ multiplex PCR reads. This table holds about 300,000 distinct CDR3 sequences, about nine tenths found once. Specimen: CD8+ T cells from PBMCs. The source of these receptors is a human donor with multiple sclerosis. Each CDR3 is given with its conserved first and last residue. Part of the rows lack a size; the others show once, few, many or a class for expanded clones.

clone_size v_call cdr3_aa
- TRBV29-1 CSVLTTANYGYTF
- TRBV19 CASSIDTLEEAFF
- TRBV6-5 CASSYVRPFDLRSSYEQYF
once TRBV20-1 CSARDSREARIDIQYF
- TRBV6-2/TRBV6-3 CASSYSDVGTASGEQYF
few TRBV6-5 CASSYSTSGRSKGRNIQYF
- TRBV27 CASTPEGQGLPGELFF
- TRBV11-2 CASSLVRSYEQYF
- TRBV5-1 CASSLEQAAYEQYF
- TRBV28 CASSPTGGTGELFF
- TRBV4-1 CASSQDQGSGETQYF
- TRBV29-1 CSVETSGQGAETQYF
few TRBV6-2/TRBV6-3 CASSPPREHNEQFF
- TRBV27 CASSLSRIGEQFF
- TRBV9 CASSVEGTGLYEQYF
- TRBV5-1 CASSLVGTGDPLHF
- TRBV2 CASMGVDTDTQYF
- TRBV7-6 CASSAGTVYNEQFF
- TRBV13 CASSSALNTEAFF
- TRBV20-1 CSAPTVGPDQPQHF
- TRBV9 CASSVGLAGGGTDTQYF
- TRBV7-9 CASSSYGEGDTEAFF
once TRBV5-6 CASSFPTAGDGYTF
- TRBV5-6 CASSLPVNRGFYGYTF
- TRBV29-1 CSVQGVGSNQPQHF
few TRBV5-5 CASSLTGGNTEAFF
- TRBV6-6 CASFGDITGANVLTF
- TRBV4-2 CASSQSDTQYF
- TRBV19 CASTIGGAHGYTF
- TRBV7-2 CASSFAHGYEQYF
- TRBV27 CASSLLSFASTGELFF
- TRBV10-3 CAIPSTEASTDTQYF
- TRBV7-2 CASSWLREGAEAFF
- TRBV28 CASSPLTSTDTQYF
- TRBV20-1 CSARRAREQFF
- TRBV30 CAWSVPGGASGNTIYF
- TRBV25-1 CASIGDNYGYTF
- TRBV30 CAWTKGIARANTGELFF
- TRBV6-2/TRBV6-3 CASSATSYEQYF
- TRBV21-1 CASSKTKGDELNTGELFF
few TRBV7-9 CASSLSTGEKLFF
- TRBV12-3/TRBV12-4 CASSLLVGNTEAFF
once TRBV16 CASSLSPSGELFF
- TRBV29-1 CSVVTWDGGYGYTF
- TRBV28 CASSPAGTGATDTQYF
- TRBV30 CAWSVYATEQFF
- TRBV10-3 CAISESGTSYEQYF
- TRBV14 CASSQVSRVHEQFF
- TRBV7-8 CASSLGASVDRWQFF
- TRBV27 CASSPLHDYEQYF
- TRBV29-1 CSVELGFVPGHRNQPQHF
- TRBV12-3/TRBV12-4 CASSLGFSGLAGSTDTQYF
- TRBV3-1 CASSQDPGGETYNEQFF
- TRBV30 CAWSLGGEQYF
- TRBV25-1 CASSQLDEQFF